One sample yielded the 21 T cell receptor beta chains listed below, sequenced in a study of a mutant IDH1 vaccine in newly diagnosed glioma. Some clones are missing from TCRdb's copy, which holds only in-frame ones; the method was immunoSEQ multiplex PCR. The sample holds approximately 44,000 clones, roughly 84% seen once. Described time point: week 23, last vaccination. Alongside topical imiquimod, each dose of vaccine comprised 300 ug of mutant IDH1 20-mer peptide. Their antigens remain unidentified. The sequencing here drew on PBMCs, taken from a glioma patient whose treatment included an IDH1 peptide vaccine. These TCRs come from a young woman with glioma. Some clones in this sample may be carry-over from other donors' samples.

The chain joins TRBV5-6 to TRBJ2-7, with D perhaps TRBD1 or TRBD2 (5 bases each). Germline CDR1 reads SGHDT; CDR2 reads YYEEEE. The CDR3 contains 14 residues. Trimming took 4 bases from V and 2 from J, leaving 13 bases between them. The CDR3 reads CASSRAGTTYEQYF. The CDR3 nucleotides are TGTGCCAGCAGCCGGGCCGGGACGACCTACGAGCAGTACTTC.

The rearrangement joins TRBV5-6 to TRBJ2-7; 7 nucleotides line up with TRBD1. V shed 3 bases and J 1 base; nucleotides not matched to a gene: 13. This CDR3 has 17 residues. Germline V gene lookup returns CDR1 SGHDT and CDR2 YYEEEE. CDR3 bases: TGTGCCAGCAGCTCCGACTTTCCTCGACAGGGATCCTACGAGCAGTACTTC. Its translation: CASSSDFPRQGSYEQYF.

The chain joins TRBV5-4 to TRBJ2-1, with D perhaps TRBD1 or TRBD2 (5 bases each). V was clipped by 4 bases and J by 6 bases, with 11 bases between them. CDR1 SGHNT and CDR2 YYREEE come from the germline V gene (reference sequence). This CDR3 has 13 residues. CDR3 protein: CASSPGRANEQFF. The CDR3, as DNA: TGTGCCAGCAGCCCGGGACGAGCCAATGAGCAGTTCTTC.

The chain uses TRBV5-4 and TRBJ1-4; 10 nucleotides agree with TRBD1. CDR1 SGHNT and CDR2 YYREEE come from the germline V gene (reference sequence). J gave up 2 bases and V 5 bases, and 3 bases lay outside the gene matches. The CDR3 loop spans 15 amino acids. This CDR3 reads CASSDRGRTNEKLFF. The CDR3 DNA reads as TGTGCCAGCAGTGACAGGGGGCGGACTAATGAAAAACTGTTTTTT.

The chain recombines TRBV5-4 with TRBJ2-7, with D possibly TRBD1 on 6 matching bases. V was pared by 0 bases and J by 4 bases, with 14 bases between. This CDR3 has 15 residues. CDR1 is SGHNT, CDR2 YYREEE, per germline (reference sequence). CDR3 DNA: TGTGCCAGCAGCTTGGTAGGGCTAGGGGGTTACGAGCAGTACTTC. Its protein product is CASSLVGLGGYEQYF.

For the CDR3, the DNA is TGTGCCAGCAGCCTATATAAACGGATGAACACTGAAGCTTTCTTT. The encoded protein is CASSLYKRMNTEAFF. The chain recombines TRBV5-6 with TRBJ1-1; D is uncertain. Germline-derived CDR1 and CDR2 are SGHDT and YYEEEE. With 4 bases removed from V and 0 bases from J, the gap between germline ends came to 13 bases. This CDR3 contains 15 residues. Filled out from reference TRBV5-6 and TRBJ1-1, the complete variable domain reads DAGVTQSPTHLIKTRGQQVTLRCSPKSGHDTVSWYQQALGQGPQFIFQYYEEEERQRGNFPDRFSGHQFPNYSSELNVNALLLGDSALYLCASSLYKRMNTEAFFGQGTRLTVV.

This clone was observed once. The chain has TRBV9 and TRBJ2-2, with unresolved D. The CDR3 has 11 residues. V was shortened by 3 bases and J by 6 bases, with 3 bases between the two germline ends. CDR1 is SGDLS and CDR2 is YYNGEE in the germline V gene. As DNA, the CDR3 is TGTGCCAGCAGCGCCTCCGGGGAGCTGTTTTTT. Protein product: CASSASGELFF.

The chain recombines TRBV27 with TRBJ2-7, with 8 bases aligning to TRBD2. V was pared by 5 bases and J by 6 bases, with 12 bases of the junction left unmatched. The CDR3 loop spans 15 amino acids. The germline V gene has CDR1 MNHEY and CDR2 SMNVEV (reference sequence). The CDR3 here is CASSVLRSGGGEQYF. The DNA for the CDR3 is TGTGCCAGCAGTGTCCTTAGAAGCGGGGGCGGCGAGCAGTACTTC.

This clone was counted once. The chain combines TRBV7-2 with TRBJ2-7; 10 bases fit TRBD2. Germline values: CDR1 SGHTA, CDR2 FQGNSA. The CDR3 has 14 residues. The V gene end was trimmed by 2 bases and the J gene end by 5 bases; junction bases not matched to a gene: 3. The CDR3: CASSLKLAGNEQYF. CDR3 bases: TGTGCCAGCAGCTTAAAACTAGCGGGGAACGAGCAGTACTTC.

The J gene is TRBJ1-4, the V gene TRBV5-1; D gene unclear. V lost 0 bases and J 7 bases, leaving 13 bases between the germline ends. The CDR3 runs to 15 residues. Germline V CDR1 and CDR2: SGHRS, YFSETQ. CDR3 bases: TGCGCCAGCAGCTTGGTTGGGTCCCTAAGTGAAAAACTGTTTTTT. It codes for CASSLVGSLSEKLFF.

The rearrangement links TRBV27 to TRBJ1-5, with 9 bases matching TRBD1. The CDR3 spans 14 residues. Losses at the gene ends were 6 bases for V and 7 bases for J; bases not matched to a gene: 7. CDR1 and CDR2 (germline): MNHEY, SMNVEV (reference sequence). The CDR3 bases are TGTGCCAGCAGCCGGGACAGGGTGAGACAGCCCCAGCATTTT. This translates into CASSRDRVRQPQHF.

The gene calls are TRBV7-9 and TRBJ2-5; TRBD2 might be the D (5 bases). Germline V gene sequence: CDR1 SEHNR, CDR2 FQNEAQ (reference sequence). The CDR3 is made up of 16 amino acids. V lost 7 bases and J lost 2, with 20 bases in between. CDR3 nucleotide sequence: TGTGCCAGCATTGACGGACTGCGCCGAGGACAAGAGACCCAGTACTTC. Translated: CASIDGLRRGQETQYF.

The chain uses TRBV7-2 and TRBJ1-6; possibly TRBD1 for D (6 bases). V shed 2 bases and J shed 14 bases, with 13 bases lying between them. Germline values: CDR1 SGHTA, CDR2 FQGNSA. This CDR3 spans 13 amino acids. The CDR3 here is CASSLQAGVSLHF. For the CDR3, the DNA is TGTGCCAGCAGCTTACAGGCAGGGGTATCCCTCCACTTT.

CDR3 nucleotide sequence: TGTGCCAGTAGCACTCGGGACTTCCGCACAGATACGCAGTATTTT. This codes for CASSTRDFRTDTQYF. The chain links TRBV19 to TRBJ2-3; weak D call: TRBD2 (6 bases). Trimming removed 6 bases from V and 1 base from J, with 14 bases in between. The CDR3 has 15 amino acids. CDR1 LNHDA and CDR2 SQIVND come from the germline V gene (reference sequence).

The chain is built from TRBV25-1 and TRBJ2-7, with D possibly TRBD2 on 6 matching bases. This CDR3 is built from 14 residues. Trimming cost V 9 bases and J 0 bases, with 15 bases left between them. The germline gives CDR1 MGHDK, CDR2 SYGVNS. CDR3 sequence: CASARASASYEQYF. CDR3 nucleotides: TGTGCCAGTGCCAGGGCTAGCGCCTCCTACGAGCAGTACTTC.

The chain has TRBV27 and TRBJ2-7; TRBD1 matches 9 bases. The CDR3 totals 13 residues. CDR1 and CDR2 (germline): MNHEY, SMNVEV (reference sequence). Trimming took 6 bases from V and 3 from J; bases not matched to a gene: 3. CDR3 DNA sequence: TGTGCCAGCAGACAGGGGGCAGTCTACGAGCAGTACTTC. It codes for CASRQGAVYEQYF.

The chain combines TRBV7-9 with TRBJ2-1, with 11 bases that match TRBD2. This CDR3 is 18 amino acids long. In germline, CDR1 is SEHNR, CDR2 FQNEAQ (reference sequence). V gave up 4 bases and J gave up 2 bases; unmatched junction bases: 10. For the CDR3, the DNA is TGTGCCAGCAGCTCCTCCGGGACTAGCGGAAATACCTACAATGAGCAGTTCTTC. Translation gives CASSSSGTSGNTYNEQFF.

The chain couples TRBV18 to TRBJ2-7, with TRBD2 matching over 10 bases. With 5 bases clipped from V and 7 bases from J, the junction kept 11 bases outside the gene matches. In germline, CDR1 is KGHSH, CDR2 LQKENI. This CDR3 has 15 residues. This chain's CDR3 is CASSSGLAGVEEQYF. The CDR3 DNA follows: TGTGCCAGCTCATCTGGGCTAGCGGGAGTAGAAGAGCAGTACTTC.

This chain joins TRBV5-1 and TRBJ2-7; D is possibly TRBD1 (6 bases). Between the trimmed V and J ends, which lost 0 bases and 2 bases, there was a span of 9 bases. Looked up from germline, CDR1 is SGHRS and CDR2 is YFSETQ. CDR3 length: 14 amino acids. As DNA, the CDR3 is TGCGCCAGCAGCTTGGCACAGGGCGCCTACGAGCAGTACTTC. Translating gives CASSLAQGAYEQYF.

CDR3 in DNA: TGCGCCAGCAGTGAGGCTAGCGGCTACGAGCAGTACTTC. Translation: CASSEASGYEQYF. V and J are TRBV10-1 and TRBJ2-7, with 7 nucleotides matching TRBD2. This CDR3 is 13 amino acids long. Looked up from germline, CDR1 is WNHNN and CDR2 is SYGVQD (reference sequence). The trim removed 2 bases at V and 3 bases at J, leaving 1 base unmatched.

This clone was recorded once. The chain uses TRBV30 and TRBJ2-6; TRBD1 agrees at 8 bases. This CDR3 is 16 amino acids long. Trimming took 0 bases from V and 4 from J; bases not matched to a gene: 5. CDR1 is GTSNPN, CDR2 SVGIG, per germline (reference sequence). This CDR3 reads CAWSVRRGRGANVLTF. In nucleotides, the CDR3 is TGTGCCTGGAGTGTACGCAGGGGGCGGGGGGCCAACGTCCTGACTTTC. Together with reference TRBV30 and TRBJ2-6, the CDR3 gives the full variable domain: SQTIHQWPATLVQPVGSPLSLECTVEGTSNPNLYWYRQAAGRGLQLLFYSVGIGQISSEVPQNLSASRPQDRQFILSSKKLLLSDSGFYLCAWSVRRGRGANVLTFGAGSRLTVL.